A single T cell receptor (beta chain) is shown here with its context. The data belong to a study of blood T cell repertoires in COVID-19. Study-level information: Italy, Spain and the United States were the sources of the convalescent and acute COVID-19 samples. Sources were T cells, B-cell-depleted T cells, or PBMCs; the material itself was cDNA or gDNA.

Original processing notes: Amplification of reference gene primers was used by the study to estimate nucleated cell counts. The data were produced by immunoSEQ multiplex PCR, yet TCRdb's version contains in-frame clones alone and is incomplete. The V and J calls and clone size were taken over from that table, and D and trimming were inferred from the DNA. The sample shows 250,000 to 300,000 clones, approximately 90% of them seen only once. Followed over time, Seattle patients had been enrolled while infection was active. V lost 6 bases to trimming and J lost 0 bases; unmatched junction nucleotides: 10. Germline V gives CDR1 LNHDA, CDR2 SQIVND (reference sequence). The CDR3 is made up of 16 amino acids.

The V and J genes are TRBV19 and TRBJ1-1; 7 bases line up with TRBD1. The sequence was collected from a woman in her 50s with COVID-19, enrolled during active disease. Sequencing input: peripheral blood. The CDR3 DNA reads TGTGCCAGTAGGGCGACGGACAGGCTCATGAACACTGAAGCTTTCTTT. The encoded protein is CASRATDRLMNTEAFF.